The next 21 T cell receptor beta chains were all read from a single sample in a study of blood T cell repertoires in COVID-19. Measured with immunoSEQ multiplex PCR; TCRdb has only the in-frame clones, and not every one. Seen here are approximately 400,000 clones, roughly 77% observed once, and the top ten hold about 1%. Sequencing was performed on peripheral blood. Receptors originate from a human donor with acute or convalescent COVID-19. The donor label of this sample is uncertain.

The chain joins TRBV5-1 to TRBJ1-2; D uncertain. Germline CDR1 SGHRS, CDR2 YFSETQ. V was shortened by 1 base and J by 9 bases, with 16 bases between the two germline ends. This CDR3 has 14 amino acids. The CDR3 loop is CASSLTVGGHSYTF. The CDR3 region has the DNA TGCGCCAGCAGCTTGACGGTTGGTGGTCATAGCTACACCTTC.

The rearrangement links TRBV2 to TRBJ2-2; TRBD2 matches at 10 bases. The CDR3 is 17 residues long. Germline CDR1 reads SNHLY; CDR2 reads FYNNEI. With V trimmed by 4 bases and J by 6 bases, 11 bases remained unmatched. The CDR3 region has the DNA TGTGCCAGCAGTGTCAAGCGGGGGGGCGCCGTTCCCGGGGAGCTGTTTTTT. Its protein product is CASSVKRGGAVPGELFF.

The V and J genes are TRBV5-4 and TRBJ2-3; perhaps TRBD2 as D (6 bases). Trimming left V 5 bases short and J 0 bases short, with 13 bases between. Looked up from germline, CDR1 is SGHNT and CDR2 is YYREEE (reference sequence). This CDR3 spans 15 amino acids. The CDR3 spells CASSGASASTDTQYF. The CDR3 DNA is TGTGCCAGCAGTGGTGCTAGCGCTAGCACAGATACGCAGTATTTT.

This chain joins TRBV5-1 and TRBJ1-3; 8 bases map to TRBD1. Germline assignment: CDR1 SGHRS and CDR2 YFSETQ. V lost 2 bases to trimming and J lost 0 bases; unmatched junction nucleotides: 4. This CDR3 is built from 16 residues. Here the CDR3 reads CASSFDRGGSGNTIYF. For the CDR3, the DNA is TGCGCCAGCAGCTTCGACAGGGGAGGCTCTGGAAACACCATATATTTT.

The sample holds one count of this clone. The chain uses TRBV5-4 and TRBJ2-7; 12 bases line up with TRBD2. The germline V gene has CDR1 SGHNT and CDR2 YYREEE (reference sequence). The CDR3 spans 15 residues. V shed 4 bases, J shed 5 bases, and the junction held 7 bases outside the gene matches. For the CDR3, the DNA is TGTGCCAGCAGCCCCGGACTAGCGGGATACGACGAGCAGTACTTC. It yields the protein CASSPGLAGYDEQYF.

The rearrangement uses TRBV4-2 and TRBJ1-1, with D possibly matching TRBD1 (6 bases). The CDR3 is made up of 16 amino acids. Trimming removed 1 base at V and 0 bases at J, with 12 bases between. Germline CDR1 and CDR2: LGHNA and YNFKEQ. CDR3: CASSQVRGAMNTEAFF. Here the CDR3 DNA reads TGTGCCAGCAGCCAAGTCCGGGGGGCTATGAACACTGAAGCTTTCTTT.

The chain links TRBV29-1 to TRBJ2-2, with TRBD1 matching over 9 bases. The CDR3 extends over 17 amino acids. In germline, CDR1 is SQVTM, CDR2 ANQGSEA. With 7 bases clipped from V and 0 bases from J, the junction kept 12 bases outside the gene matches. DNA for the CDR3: TGCAGCGCTTCCGGGACAGGGTTTTCTACGAACACCGGGGAGCTGTTTTTT. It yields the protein CSASGTGFSTNTGELFF.

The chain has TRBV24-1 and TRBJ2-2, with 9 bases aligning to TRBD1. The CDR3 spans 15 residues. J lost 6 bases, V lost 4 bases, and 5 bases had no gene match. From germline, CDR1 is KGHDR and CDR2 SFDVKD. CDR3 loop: CATSEADRGAGELFF. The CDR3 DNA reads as TGTGCCACCAGTGAGGCGGACAGGGGAGCCGGGGAGCTGTTTTTT.

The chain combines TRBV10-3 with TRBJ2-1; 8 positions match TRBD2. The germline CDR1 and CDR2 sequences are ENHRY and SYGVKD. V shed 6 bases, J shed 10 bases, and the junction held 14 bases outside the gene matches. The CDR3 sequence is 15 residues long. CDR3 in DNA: TGTGCCATCAGACCCGTGGGGAGCGGGGGTGCGGAGCAGTTCTTC. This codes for CAIRPVGSGGAEQFF.

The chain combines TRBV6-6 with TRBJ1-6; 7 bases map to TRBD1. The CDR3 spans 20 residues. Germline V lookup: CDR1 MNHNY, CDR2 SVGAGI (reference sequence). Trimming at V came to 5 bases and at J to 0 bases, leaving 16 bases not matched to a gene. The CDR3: CASSPKTGARGNSYNSPLHF. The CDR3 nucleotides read TGTGCCAGCAGTCCAAAAACAGGGGCAAGGGGTAACTCCTATAATTCACCCCTCCACTTT.

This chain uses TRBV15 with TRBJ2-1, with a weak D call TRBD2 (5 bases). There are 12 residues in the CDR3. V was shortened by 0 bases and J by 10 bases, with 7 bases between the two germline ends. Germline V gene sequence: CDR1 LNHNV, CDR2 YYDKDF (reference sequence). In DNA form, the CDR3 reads TGTGCCACCAGCAGAGATCGAGGGGAGCAGTTCTTC. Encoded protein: CATSRDRGEQFF.

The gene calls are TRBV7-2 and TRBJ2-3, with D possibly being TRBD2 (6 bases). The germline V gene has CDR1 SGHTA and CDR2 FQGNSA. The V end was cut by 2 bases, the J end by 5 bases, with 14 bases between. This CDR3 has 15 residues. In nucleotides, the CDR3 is TGTGCCAGCAGCTTAAGGGGCGGGGTTGAAGATACGCAGTATTTT. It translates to CASSLRGGVEDTQYF. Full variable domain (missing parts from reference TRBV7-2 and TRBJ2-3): GAGVSQSPSNKVTEKGKDVELRCDPISGHTALYWYRQSLGQGLEFLIYFQGNSAPDKSGLPSDRFSAERTGGSVSTLTIQRTQQEDSAVYLCASSLRGGVEDTQYFGPGTRLTVL.

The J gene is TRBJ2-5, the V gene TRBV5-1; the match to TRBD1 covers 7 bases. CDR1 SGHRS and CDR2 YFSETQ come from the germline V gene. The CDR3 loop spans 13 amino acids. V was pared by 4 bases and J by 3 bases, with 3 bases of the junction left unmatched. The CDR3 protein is CASSVQGEETQYF. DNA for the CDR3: TGCGCCAGCAGCGTCCAGGGGGAAGAGACCCAGTACTTC.

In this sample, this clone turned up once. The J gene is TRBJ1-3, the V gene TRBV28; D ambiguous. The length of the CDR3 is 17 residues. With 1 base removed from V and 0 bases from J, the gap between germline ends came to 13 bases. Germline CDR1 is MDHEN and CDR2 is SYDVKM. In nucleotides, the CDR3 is TGTGCCAGCAGTTTATACACTACTGTCCTCTCTGGAAACACCATATATTTT. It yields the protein CASSLYTTVLSGNTIYF.

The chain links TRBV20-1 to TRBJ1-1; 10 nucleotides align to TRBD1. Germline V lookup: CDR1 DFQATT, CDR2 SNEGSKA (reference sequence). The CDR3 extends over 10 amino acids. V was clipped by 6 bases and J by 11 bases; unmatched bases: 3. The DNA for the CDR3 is TGCAGTGCGACAGGGGGCGGTGCTTTCTTT. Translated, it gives CSATGGGAFF.

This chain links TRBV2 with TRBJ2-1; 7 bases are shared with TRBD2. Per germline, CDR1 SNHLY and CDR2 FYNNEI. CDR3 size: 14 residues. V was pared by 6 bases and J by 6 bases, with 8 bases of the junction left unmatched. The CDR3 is CASSTGSGVNEQFF. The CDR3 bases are TGTGCCAGCAGCACGGGGAGCGGGGTCAATGAGCAGTTCTTC.

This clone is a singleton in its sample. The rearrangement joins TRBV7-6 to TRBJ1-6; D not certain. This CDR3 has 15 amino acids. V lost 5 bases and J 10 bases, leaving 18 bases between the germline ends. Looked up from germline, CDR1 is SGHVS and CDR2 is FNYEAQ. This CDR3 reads CASSPTGNAGSPLHF. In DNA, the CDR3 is TGTGCCAGCAGCCCAACGGGGAACGCGGGGTCACCCCTCCACTTT.

As DNA, the CDR3 is TGTGCCAGGAAACCGGGGGAGACCCAGTACTTC. Translating it yields CARKPGETQYF. The V and J genes are TRBV2 and TRBJ2-5, with D possibly matching TRBD2 (5 bases). V shed 9 bases and J shed 5 bases, with 10 bases lying between them. Germline V gene sequence: CDR1 SNHLY, CDR2 FYNNEI. The CDR3 has 11 residues. Variable domain in full (rest from reference TRBV2 and TRBJ2-5): EPEVTQTPSHQVTQMGQEVILRCVPISNHLYFYWYRQILGQKVEFLVSFYNNEISEKSEIFDDQFSVERPDGSNFTLKIRSTKLEDSAMYFCARKPGETQYFGPGTRLLVL.

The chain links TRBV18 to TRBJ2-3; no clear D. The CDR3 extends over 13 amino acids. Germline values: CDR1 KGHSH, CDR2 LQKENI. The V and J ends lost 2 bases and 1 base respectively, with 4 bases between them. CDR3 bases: TGTGCCAGCTCACCAACTGGCACAGATACGCAGTATTTT. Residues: CASSPTGTDTQYF.

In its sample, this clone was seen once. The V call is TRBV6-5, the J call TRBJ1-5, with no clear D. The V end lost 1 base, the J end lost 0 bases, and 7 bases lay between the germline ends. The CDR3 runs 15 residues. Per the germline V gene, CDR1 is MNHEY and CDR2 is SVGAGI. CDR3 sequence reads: CASSYLAGSNQPQHF. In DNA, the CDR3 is TGTGCCAGCAGTTACTTGGCAGGTAGCAATCAGCCCCAGCATTTT.

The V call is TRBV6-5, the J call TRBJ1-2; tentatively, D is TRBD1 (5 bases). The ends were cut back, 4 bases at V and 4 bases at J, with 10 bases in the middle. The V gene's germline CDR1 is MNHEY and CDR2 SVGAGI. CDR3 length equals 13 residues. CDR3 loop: CASSSDSLYGYTF. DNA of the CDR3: TGTGCCAGCAGTTCCGACAGCCTCTATGGCTACACCTTC.